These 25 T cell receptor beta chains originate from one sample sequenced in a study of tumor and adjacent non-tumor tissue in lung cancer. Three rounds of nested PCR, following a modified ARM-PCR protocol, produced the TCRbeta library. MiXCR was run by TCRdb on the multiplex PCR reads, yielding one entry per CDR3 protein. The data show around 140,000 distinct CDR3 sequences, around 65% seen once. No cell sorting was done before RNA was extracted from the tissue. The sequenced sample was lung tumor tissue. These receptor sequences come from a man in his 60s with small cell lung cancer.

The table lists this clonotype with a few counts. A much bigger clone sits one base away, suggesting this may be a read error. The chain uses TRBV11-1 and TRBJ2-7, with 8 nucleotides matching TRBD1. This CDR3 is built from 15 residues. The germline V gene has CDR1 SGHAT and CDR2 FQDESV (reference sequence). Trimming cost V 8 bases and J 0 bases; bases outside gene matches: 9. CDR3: CASGQDRDASYEQYF. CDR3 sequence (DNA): TGTGCCAGCGGCCAGGACAGGGACGCCTCCTACGAGCAGTACTTC.

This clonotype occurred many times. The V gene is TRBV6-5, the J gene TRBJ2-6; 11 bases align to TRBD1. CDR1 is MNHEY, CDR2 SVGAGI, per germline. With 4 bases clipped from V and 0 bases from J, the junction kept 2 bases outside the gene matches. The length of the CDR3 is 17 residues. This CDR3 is CASSSGTGGSGANVLTF. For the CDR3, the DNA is TGTGCCAGCAGTTCCGGGACAGGGGGCTCTGGGGCCAACGTCCTGACTTTC.

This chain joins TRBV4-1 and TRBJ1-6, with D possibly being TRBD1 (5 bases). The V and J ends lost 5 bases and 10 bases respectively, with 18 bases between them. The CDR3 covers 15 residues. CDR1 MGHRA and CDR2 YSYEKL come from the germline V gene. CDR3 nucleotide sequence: TGCGCCAGCAGCTTCGATACAGGTGAAGACTCACCCCTCCACTTT. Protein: CASSFDTGEDSPLHF.

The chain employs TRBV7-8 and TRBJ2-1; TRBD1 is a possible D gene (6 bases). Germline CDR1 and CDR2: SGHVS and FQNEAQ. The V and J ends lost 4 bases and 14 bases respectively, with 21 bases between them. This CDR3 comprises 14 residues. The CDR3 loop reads CASSWTEPALWEFF. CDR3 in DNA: TGTGCCAGCAGCTGGACAGAACCGGCCCTCTGGGAGTTCTTC. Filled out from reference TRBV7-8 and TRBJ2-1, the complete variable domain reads GAGVSQSPRYKVAKRGQDVALRCDPISGHVSLFWYQQALGQGPEFLTYFQNEAQLDKSGLPSDRFFAERPEGSVSTLKIQRTQQEDSAVYLCASSWTEPALWEFFGPGTRLTVL.

For the CDR3, the DNA is TGTGCCAGCAGATCGGTGGGGAGCGGTATTTTGAATTCACCCCTCCACTTT. Translating it yields CASRSVGSGILNSPLHF. The V call is TRBV7-8, the J call TRBJ1-6; D is uncertain. The V and J ends lost 6 bases and 7 bases respectively, with 22 bases between them. This CDR3 has 17 residues. The germline V gene has CDR1 SGHVS and CDR2 FQNEAQ.

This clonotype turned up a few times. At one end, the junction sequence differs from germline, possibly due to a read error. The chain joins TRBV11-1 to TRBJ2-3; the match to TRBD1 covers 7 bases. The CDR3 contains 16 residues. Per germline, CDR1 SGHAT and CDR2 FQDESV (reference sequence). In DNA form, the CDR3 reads TGTGCCAGCAGCTCGACAGGGATAGTAAGCACAAATACGCAGTATTTT. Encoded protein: CASSSTGIVSTNTQYF.

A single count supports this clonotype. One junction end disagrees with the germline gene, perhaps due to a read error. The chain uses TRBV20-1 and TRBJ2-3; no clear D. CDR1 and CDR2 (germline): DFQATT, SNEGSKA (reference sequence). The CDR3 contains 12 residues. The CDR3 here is CSAIRRSDRQYF. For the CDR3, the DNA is TGCAGTGCTATAAGACGGTCAGATAGGCAGTATTTT.

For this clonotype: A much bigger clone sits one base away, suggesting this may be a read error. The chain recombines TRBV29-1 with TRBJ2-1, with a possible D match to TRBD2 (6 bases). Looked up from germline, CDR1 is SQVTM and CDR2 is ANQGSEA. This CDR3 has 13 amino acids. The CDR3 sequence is CSVKGSSTGEQVF. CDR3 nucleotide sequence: TGCAGCGTTAAGGGGTCCTCTACGGGAGAGCAGGTCTTC.

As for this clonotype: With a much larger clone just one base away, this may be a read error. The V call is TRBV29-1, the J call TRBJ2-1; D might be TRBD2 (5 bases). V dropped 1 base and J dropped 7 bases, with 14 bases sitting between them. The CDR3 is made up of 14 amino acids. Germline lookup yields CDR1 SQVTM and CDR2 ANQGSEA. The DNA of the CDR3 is TGCAGCGTTGAAGCGAGGGCGTGGGCAAATGAGCAGTTCTTC. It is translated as CSVEARAWANEQFF.

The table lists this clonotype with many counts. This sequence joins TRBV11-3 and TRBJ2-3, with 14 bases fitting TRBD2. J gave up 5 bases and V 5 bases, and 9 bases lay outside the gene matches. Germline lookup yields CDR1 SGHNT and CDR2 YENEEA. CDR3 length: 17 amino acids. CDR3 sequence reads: CASSPSYGLAGGDTQYF. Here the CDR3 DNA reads TGTGCCAGCAGCCCGAGTTACGGACTAGCGGGAGGAGATACGCAGTATTTT.

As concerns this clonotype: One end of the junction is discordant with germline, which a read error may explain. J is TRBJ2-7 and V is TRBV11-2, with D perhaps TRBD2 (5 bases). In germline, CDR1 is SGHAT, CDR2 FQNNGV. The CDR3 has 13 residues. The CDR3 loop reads CACSLAPYYERYF. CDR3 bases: TGTGCCTGCAGCTTAGCGCCATACTACGAGCGGTATTTC.

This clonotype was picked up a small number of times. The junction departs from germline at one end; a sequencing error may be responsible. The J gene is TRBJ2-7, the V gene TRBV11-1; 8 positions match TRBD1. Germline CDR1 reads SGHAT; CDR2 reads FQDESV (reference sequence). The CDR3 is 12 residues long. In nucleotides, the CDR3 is TGTCCCAGCATCAGACAGGGGCGCGAGCAGTACTTC. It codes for CPSIRQGREQYF.

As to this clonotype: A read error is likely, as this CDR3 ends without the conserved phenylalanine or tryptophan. CDR3 sequence reads: CASSGDRGEDTQYL. The CDR3 DNA is TGTGCCAGCAGTGGGGACAGGGGCGAAGATACGCAGTATCTT. The gene calls are TRBV6-1 and TRBJ2-3, with 10 positions matching TRBD1. Germline V gene lookup returns CDR1 MNHNS and CDR2 SASEGT. The V and J ends lost 4 bases and 5 bases, in that order; junction bases with no gene match: 3. This CDR3 is 14 amino acids long.

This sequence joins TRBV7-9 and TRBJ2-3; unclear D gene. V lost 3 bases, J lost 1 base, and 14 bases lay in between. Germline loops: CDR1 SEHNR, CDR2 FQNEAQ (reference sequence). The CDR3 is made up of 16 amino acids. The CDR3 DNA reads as TGTGCCAGCAGCTTGGGTCTGGGTGCGGGCACAGATACGCAGTATTTT. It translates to CASSLGLGAGTDTQYF.

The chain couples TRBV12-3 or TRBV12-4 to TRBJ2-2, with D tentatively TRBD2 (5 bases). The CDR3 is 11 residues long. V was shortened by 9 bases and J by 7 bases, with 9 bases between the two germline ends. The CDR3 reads CASSDIGELFF. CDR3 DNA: TGTGCCAGTAGCGACATCGGGGAGCTGTTTTTT.

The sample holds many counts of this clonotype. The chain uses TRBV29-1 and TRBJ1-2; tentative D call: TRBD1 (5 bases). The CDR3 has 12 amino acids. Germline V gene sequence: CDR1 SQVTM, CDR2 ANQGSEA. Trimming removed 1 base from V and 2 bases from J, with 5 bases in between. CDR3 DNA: TGCAGCGTTGAAGGACAGAACTATGGCTACACCTTC. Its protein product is CSVEGQNYGYTF.

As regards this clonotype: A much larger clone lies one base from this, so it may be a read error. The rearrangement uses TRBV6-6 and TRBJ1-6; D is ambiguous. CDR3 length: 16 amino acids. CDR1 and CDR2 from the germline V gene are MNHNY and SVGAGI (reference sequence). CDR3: CATSYIASSYNSPLHF. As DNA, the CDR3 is TGTGCCACCAGTTACATTGCGAGCTCCTATAATTCACCCCTCCACTTT.

CDR3: CSARLGTIDGYTF. In DNA, the CDR3 is TGCAGTGCTAGATTGGGGACAATTGATGGCTACACCTTC. V is TRBV20-1 and J is TRBJ1-2; D is perhaps TRBD1 (6 bases). This CDR3 is built from 13 residues. With 2 bases removed from V and 6 bases from J, the gap between germline ends came to 13 bases. The germline V gene has CDR1 DFQATT and CDR2 SNEGSKA (reference sequence).

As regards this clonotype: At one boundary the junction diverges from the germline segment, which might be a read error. CDR3 DNA: TGTGCCATGAGTGGCGGGACAGGGGGCTTAGAGACCCAGTACTTC. Translation: CAMSGGTGGLETQYF. The genes are TRBV10-3 and TRBJ2-5; 12 positions agree with TRBD1. The CDR3 contains 15 residues. Germline V gene sequence: CDR1 ENHRY, CDR2 SYGVKD.

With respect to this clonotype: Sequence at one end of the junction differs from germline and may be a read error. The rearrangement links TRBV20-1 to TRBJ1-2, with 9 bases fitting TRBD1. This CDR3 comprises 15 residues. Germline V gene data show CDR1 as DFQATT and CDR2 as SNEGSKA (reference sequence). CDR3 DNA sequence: TGCAGTGCCAATTTGGTGGGGACAGGGCGCTATGACTACACCTTC. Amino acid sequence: CSANLVGTGRYDYTF.

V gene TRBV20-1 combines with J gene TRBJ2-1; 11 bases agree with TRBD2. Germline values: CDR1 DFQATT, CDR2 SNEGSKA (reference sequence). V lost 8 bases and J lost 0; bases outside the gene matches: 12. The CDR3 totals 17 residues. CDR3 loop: CSTPALAGVGSYNEQFF. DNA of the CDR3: TGCAGTACTCCGGCACTAGCGGGAGTAGGCTCCTACAATGAGCAGTTCTTC.

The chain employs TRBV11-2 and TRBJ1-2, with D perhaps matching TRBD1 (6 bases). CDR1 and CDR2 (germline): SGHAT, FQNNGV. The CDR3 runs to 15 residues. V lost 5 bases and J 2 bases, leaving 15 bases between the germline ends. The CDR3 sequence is CASSLWGAVNYGYTF. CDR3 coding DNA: TGTGCCAGCAGCCTATGGGGGGCAGTGAACTATGGCTACACCTTC.

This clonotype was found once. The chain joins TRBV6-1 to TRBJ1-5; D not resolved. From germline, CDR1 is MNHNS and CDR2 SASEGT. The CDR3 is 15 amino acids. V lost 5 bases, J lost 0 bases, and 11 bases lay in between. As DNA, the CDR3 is TGTGCCAGCAGTAGCCAAGTTTCTAGCAATCAGCCCCAGCATTTT. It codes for CASSSQVSSNQPQHF.

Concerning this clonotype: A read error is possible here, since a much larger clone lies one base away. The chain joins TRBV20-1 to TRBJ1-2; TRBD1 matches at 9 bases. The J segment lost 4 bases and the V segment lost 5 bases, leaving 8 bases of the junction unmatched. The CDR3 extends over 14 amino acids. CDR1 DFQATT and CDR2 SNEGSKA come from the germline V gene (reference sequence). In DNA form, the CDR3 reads TGCAGTGCTCCCGAACCGGGACAGGGCTATGGCTACACCTTC. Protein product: CSAPEPGQGYGYTF.

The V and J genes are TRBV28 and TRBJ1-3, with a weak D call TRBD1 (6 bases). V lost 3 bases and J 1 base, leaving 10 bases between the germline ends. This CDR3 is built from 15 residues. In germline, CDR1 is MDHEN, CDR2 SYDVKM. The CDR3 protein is CASSLDSLSGNTIYF. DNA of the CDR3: TGTGCCAGCAGTTTGGACAGCCTTTCTGGAAACACCATATATTTT.